This T cell receptor beta chain comes out of a study of T-cell memory formation after mild COVID-19. Findings of the study overall: Later expanders leaned CD4+, whereas day 15 to 85 contracting clones were balanced CD4/CD8. Researchers could not confirm that second-wave clones peaking on day 37 targeted SARS-CoV-2.

There are a few counts of this clonotype. Its antigen is as yet unknown. Barcoded TCR alpha and TCR beta cDNA libraries with UMIs came from 5'RACE using constant-segment primers. TCRdb analysed the 5' RACE reads with MiXCR anew, one entry per CDR3 protein. Seen here are 450,000 to 650,000 distinct CDR3 sequences, 20% to 25% observed once, and the top ten hold 7.5% to 9.5%. The V gene's germline CDR1 is LNHNV and CDR2 YYDKDF (reference sequence). V lost 5 bases and J 0 bases, leaving 11 bases between the germline ends. This CDR3 region has 15 residues. The V call is TRBV15, the J call TRBJ1-3; unclear D gene. The sequence came from an adult woman who had mild COVID-19 (a few samples of this study predate the infection). Cell type and time point are not known. The sample comprised PBMCs or a T cell subset sorted from them (not recorded which). The chain's CDR3 is CATSSRTYSGNTIYF. CDR3 DNA: TGTGCCACCAGCTCGAGAACTTACTCTGGAAACACCATATATTTT.